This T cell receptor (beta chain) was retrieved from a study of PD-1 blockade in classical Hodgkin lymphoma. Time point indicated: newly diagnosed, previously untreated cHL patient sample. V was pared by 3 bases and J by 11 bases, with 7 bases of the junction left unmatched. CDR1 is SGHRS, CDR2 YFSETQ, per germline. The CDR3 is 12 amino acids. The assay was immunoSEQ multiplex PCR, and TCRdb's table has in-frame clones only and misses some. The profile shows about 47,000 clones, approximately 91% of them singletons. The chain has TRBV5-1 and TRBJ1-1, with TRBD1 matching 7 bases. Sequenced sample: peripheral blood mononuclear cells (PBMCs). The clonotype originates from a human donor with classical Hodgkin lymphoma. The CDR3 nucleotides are TGCGCCAGCAGCTCTAGGGGGCCGGACGCTTTCTTT. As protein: CASSSRGPDAFF.